This T cell receptor (beta chain) was identified in a study of blood T cell repertoires in COVID-19. Study-wide background: Whether acute or convalescent, the COVID-19 samples came from the United States, Italy and Spain.

Germline-derived CDR1 and CDR2 are GTSNPN and SVGIG (reference sequence). The V end lost 0 bases, the J end lost 3 bases, and 15 bases lay between the germline ends. This CDR3 comprises 15 residues. This clone has more than one count but fewer than ten. Each recovered donor of Cohort 3 presented with two negative PCRs, clearance, or symptom resolution. Sequencing used immunoSEQ multiplex PCR; TCRdb keeps in-frame clones, though not all of them. Of a few hundred thousand clones in the sample, more than 75% were seen once. The sequence was collected from a woman between 50 and 59 years old who had recovered from COVID-19. The chain is built from TRBV30 and TRBJ2-7, with D possibly matching TRBD2 (6 bases). Sequenced material: PBMCs or T cells enriched from blood (not recorded which). CDR3 protein: CAWSVGGVDYYEQYF. DNA for the CDR3: TGTGCCTGGAGTGTTGGAGGGGTGGATTACTACGAGCAGTACTTC.